Each of the 10 T cell receptor beta chains below was sequenced from the same sample in a study of cytomegalovirus exposure and HLA in healthy donors. The primer mix had 60 Vbeta and 13 Jbeta primers. TCRdb keeps only in-frame clones here, not all; method: immunoSEQ multiplex PCR. The sample gives 95,000 to 150,000 clones, around two thirds of which show up once; about 8.9% is in the top ten. Specimen: PBMCs. These receptors were taken from a woman aged 40 to 49 in good health and CMV-seropositive.

This rearrangement joins TRBV28 to TRBJ2-1; 13 nucleotides match TRBD2. V lost 3 bases and J lost 6; bases outside the gene matches: 5. The CDR3 runs to 16 residues. Germline loops: CDR1 MDHEN, CDR2 SYDVKM. For the CDR3, the DNA is TGTGCCAGCAGTTTTCACACTAGCGGGAGGGCCAATGAGCAGTTCTTC. Its translation is CASSFHTSGRANEQFF.

The rearrangement joins TRBV28 to TRBJ1-1; perhaps TRBD1 as D (5 bases). Between the trimmed V and J ends, which lost 7 bases and 4 bases, there was a span of 16 bases. In germline, CDR1 is MDHEN, CDR2 SYDVKM. This CDR3 comprises 14 residues. CDR3 residues: CASTPSGAGTEAFF. The CDR3 region has the DNA TGTGCCAGCACTCCGAGCGGGGCTGGCACTGAAGCTTTCTTT.

The CDR3 DNA follows: TGTGCCTGGAGTCTGGCTTTTAATGAAAAACTGTTTTTT. Translating gives CAWSLAFNEKLFF. The gene calls are TRBV30 and TRBJ1-4; D is ambiguous. The germline V and J ends were trimmed by 2 bases and 4 bases, with 8 bases remaining between them. Germline-derived CDR1 and CDR2 are GTSNPN and SVGIG (reference sequence). The CDR3 is made up of 13 amino acids.

The V call is TRBV5-1, the J call TRBJ1-2; D possibly corresponds to TRBD1 (5 bases). V was pared by 1 base and J by 5 bases, with 9 bases between. The germline V gene encodes CDR1 SGHRS and CDR2 YFSETQ. The CDR3 has 13 amino acids. This CDR3 reads CASSLWEGYGYTF. The CDR3 region has the DNA TGCGCCAGCAGCTTGTGGGAGGGGTATGGCTACACCTTC.

V and J are TRBV16 and TRBJ2-4; 8 bases fit TRBD1. V dropped 5 bases and J dropped 8; count of bases not matched to a gene: 5. The CDR3 has 13 residues. The germline gives CDR1 KGHSY, CDR2 FQNENV. The CDR3 nucleotides read TGTGCCAGCAGCAAGACAGGGGTAGACATTCAGTACTTC. Amino acids: CASSKTGVDIQYF.

V and J are TRBV5-5 and TRBJ1-2, with a possible D match to TRBD1 (5 bases). The ends were cut back, 5 bases at V and 13 bases at J, with 21 bases in the middle. The length of the CDR3 is 13 residues. Germline lookup yields CDR1 SGHKS and CDR2 YYEKEE (reference sequence). This CDR3 is CASSLPLGEELTF. In nucleotides, the CDR3 is TGTGCCAGCAGTCTTCCCCTGGGGGAGGAGCTCACCTTC.

J is TRBJ2-1 and V is TRBV28; 13 nucleotides match TRBD2. The CDR3 has 21 amino acids. Germline loops: CDR1 MDHEN, CDR2 SYDVKM. With 7 bases clipped from V and 5 bases from J, the junction kept 23 bases outside the gene matches. The CDR3 region is CASIEPNGTSGTNGGDNEQFF. CDR3 in DNA: TGTGCCAGCATTGAGCCAAACGGGACTAGCGGGACGAACGGAGGGGACAATGAGCAGTTCTTC.

This chain joins TRBV27 and TRBJ1-4; 7 bases map to TRBD1. The V segment lost 6 bases and the J segment 5 bases; nucleotides outside the gene matches: 9. CDR3 size: 15 residues. Germline V gives CDR1 MNHEY, CDR2 SMNVEV (reference sequence). The CDR3 loop is CASSESTGLNEKLFF. The CDR3 nucleotides are TGTGCCAGCAGCGAGTCGACAGGGTTAAATGAAAAACTGTTTTTT. Filled out from reference TRBV27 and TRBJ1-4, the complete variable domain reads EAQVTQNPRYLITVTGKKLTVTCSQNMNHEYMSWYRQDPGLGLRQIYYSMNVEVTDKGDVPEGYKVSRKEKRNFPLILESPSPNQTSLYFCASSESTGLNEKLFFGSGTQLSVL.

The chain links TRBV9 to TRBJ2-1; D uncertain. V was clipped by 0 bases and J by 5 bases, with 21 bases between them. The germline CDR1 and CDR2 sequences are SGDLS and YYNGEE. This CDR3 is built from 18 residues. The CDR3 here is CASSVATGSSLWDNEQFF. The CDR3 nucleotides read TGTGCCAGCAGCGTAGCTACGGGTTCCAGTCTCTGGGACAATGAGCAGTTCTTC.

V gene TRBV2 combines with J gene TRBJ2-5; the D gene is possibly TRBD1 (6 bases). The CDR3 consists of 13 residues. V dropped 6 bases and J dropped 8 bases, with 16 bases sitting between them. CDR1 is SNHLY, CDR2 FYNNEI, per germline. This chain's CDR3 is CASRNGTHVTQYF. CDR3 in DNA: TGTGCCAGCAGAAACGGGACACATGTTACCCAGTACTTC.